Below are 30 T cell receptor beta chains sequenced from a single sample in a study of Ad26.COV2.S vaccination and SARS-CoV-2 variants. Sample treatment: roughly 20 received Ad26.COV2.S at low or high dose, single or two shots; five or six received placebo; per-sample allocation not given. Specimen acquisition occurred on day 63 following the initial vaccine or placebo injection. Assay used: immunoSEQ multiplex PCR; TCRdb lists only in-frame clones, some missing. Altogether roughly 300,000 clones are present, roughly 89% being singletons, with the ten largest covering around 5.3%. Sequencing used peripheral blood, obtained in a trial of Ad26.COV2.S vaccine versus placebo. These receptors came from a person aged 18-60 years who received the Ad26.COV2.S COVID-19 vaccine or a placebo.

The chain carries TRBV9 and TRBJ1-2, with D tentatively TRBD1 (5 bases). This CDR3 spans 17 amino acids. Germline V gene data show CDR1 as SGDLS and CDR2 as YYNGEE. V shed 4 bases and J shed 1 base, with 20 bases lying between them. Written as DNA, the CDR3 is TGTGCCAGCAGCCTTACGAAGACACGGGGGGATAACTATGGCTACACCTTC. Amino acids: CASSLTKTRGDNYGYTF.

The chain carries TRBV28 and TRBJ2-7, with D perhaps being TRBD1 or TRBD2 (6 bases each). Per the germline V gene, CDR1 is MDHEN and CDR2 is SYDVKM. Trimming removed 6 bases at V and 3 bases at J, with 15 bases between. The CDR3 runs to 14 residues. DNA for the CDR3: TGTGCCAGCAGCCCGGGGGCGCGTCTCTACGAGCAGTACTTC. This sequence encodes CASSPGARLYEQYF.

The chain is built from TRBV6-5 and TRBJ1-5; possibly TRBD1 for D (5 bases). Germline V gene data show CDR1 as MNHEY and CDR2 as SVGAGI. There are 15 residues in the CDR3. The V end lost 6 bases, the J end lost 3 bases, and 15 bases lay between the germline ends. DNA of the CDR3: TGTGCCAGCAGAAACCTCCAGGGTAACAATCAGCCCCAGCATTTT. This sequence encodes CASRNLQGNNQPQHF.

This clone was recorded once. The CDR3 DNA follows: TGTGCCAGCAGCTTAGCGGGACGGGATTATGGCTACACCTTC. This codes for CASSLAGRDYGYTF. This sequence joins TRBV7-2 and TRBJ1-2; D is perhaps TRBD1 (5 bases). The V end lost 0 bases, the J end lost 5 bases, and 10 bases lay between the germline ends. The germline gives CDR1 SGHTA, CDR2 FQGNSA. CDR3 length: 14 amino acids.

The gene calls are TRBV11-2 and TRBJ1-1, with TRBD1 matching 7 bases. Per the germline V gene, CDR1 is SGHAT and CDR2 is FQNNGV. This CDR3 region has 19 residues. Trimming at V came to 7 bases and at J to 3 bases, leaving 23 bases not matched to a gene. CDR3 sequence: CASKRHGRTGPVIHTEAFF. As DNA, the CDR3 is TGTGCCAGCAAACGGCACGGGCGGACAGGTCCTGTTATACACACTGAAGCTTTCTTT.

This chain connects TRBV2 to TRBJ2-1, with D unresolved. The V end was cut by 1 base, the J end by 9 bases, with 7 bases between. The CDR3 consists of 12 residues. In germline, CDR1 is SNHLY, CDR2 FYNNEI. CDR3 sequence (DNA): TGTGCCAGCAGTGAAGGATGGGGTGAGCAGTTCTTC. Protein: CASSEGWGEQFF.

The CDR3 loop reads CSASMGRGRDEKLFF. The CDR3 coding sequence is TGCAGTGCTAGTATGGGCAGGGGGCGGGATGAAAAACTGTTTTTT. The chain couples TRBV20-1 to TRBJ1-4; TRBD1 agrees at 8 bases. The CDR3 has 15 residues. In germline, CDR1 is DFQATT, CDR2 SNEGSKA (reference sequence). V lost 3 bases to trimming and J lost 6 bases; unmatched junction nucleotides: 9.

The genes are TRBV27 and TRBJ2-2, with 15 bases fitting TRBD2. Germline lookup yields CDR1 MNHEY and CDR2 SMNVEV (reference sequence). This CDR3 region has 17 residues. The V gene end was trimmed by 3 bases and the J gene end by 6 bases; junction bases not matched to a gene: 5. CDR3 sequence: CASSFSGLAGGPGELFF. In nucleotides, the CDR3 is TGTGCCAGCAGTTTCTCAGGACTAGCGGGAGGGCCCGGGGAGCTGTTTTTT.

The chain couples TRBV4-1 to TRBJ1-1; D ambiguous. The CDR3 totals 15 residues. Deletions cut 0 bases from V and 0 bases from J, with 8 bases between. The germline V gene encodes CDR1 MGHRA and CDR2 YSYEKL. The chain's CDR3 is CASSQEGNMNTEAFF. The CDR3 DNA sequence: TGCGCCAGCAGCCAAGAGGGGAATATGAACACTGAAGCTTTCTTT.

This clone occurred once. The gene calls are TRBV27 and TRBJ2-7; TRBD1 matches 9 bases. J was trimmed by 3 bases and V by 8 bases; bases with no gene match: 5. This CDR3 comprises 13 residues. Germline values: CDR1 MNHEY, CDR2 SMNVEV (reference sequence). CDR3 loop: CASGGQGSYEQYF. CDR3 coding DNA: TGTGCCAGCGGAGGACAGGGGAGCTACGAGCAGTACTTC.

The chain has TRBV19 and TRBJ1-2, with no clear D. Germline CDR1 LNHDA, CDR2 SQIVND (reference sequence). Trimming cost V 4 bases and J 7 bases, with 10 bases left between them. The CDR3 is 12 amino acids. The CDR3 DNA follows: TGTGCCAGTAGTAACGAGGCAGTTGGCTACACCTTC. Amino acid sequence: CASSNEAVGYTF.

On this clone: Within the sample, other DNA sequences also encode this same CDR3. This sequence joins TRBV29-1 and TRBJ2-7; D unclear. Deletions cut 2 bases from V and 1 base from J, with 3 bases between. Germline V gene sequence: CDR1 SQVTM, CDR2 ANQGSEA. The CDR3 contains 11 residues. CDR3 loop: CSVELSYEQYF. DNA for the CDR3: TGCAGCGTTGAATTGTCCTACGAGCAGTACTTC.

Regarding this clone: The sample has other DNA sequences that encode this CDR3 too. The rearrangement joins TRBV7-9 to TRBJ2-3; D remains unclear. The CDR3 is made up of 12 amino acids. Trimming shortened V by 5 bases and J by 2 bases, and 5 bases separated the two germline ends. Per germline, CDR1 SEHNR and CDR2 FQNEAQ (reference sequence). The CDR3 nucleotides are TGTGCCAGCAGCCCGTCCACAGATACGCAGTATTTT. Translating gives CASSPSTDTQYF.

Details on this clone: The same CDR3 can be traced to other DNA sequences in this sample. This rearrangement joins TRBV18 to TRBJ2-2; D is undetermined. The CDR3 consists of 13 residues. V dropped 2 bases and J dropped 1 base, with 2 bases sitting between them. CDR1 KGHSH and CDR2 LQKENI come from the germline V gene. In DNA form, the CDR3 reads TGTGCCAGCTCACCATTGAACACCGGGGAGCTGTTTTTT. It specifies CASSPLNTGELFF.

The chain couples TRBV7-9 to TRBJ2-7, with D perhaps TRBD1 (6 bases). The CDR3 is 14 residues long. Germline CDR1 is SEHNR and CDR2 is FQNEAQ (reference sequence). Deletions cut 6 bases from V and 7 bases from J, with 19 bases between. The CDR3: CASSLGTNSGEQYF. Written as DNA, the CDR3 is TGTGCCAGCAGTCTGGGGACAAACTCGGGAGAGCAGTACTTC. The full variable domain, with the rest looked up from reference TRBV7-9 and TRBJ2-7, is DTGVSQNPRHKITKRGQNVTFRCDPISEHNRLYWYRQTLGQGPEFLTYFQNEAQLEKSRLLSDRFSAERPKGSFSTLEIQRTEQGDSAMYLCASSLGTNSGEQYFGPGTRLTVT.

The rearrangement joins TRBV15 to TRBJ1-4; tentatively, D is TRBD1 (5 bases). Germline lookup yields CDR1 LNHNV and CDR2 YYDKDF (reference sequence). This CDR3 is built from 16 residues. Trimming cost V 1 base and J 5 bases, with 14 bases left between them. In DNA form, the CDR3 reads TGTGCCACCAGCAGAGTTCAGGGCGGCCGGAATGAAAAACTGTTTTTT. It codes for CATSRVQGGRNEKLFF. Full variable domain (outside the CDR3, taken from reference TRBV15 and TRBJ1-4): DAMVIQNPRYQVTQFGKPVTLSCSQTLNHNVMYWYQQKSSQAPKLLFHYYDKDFNNEADTPDNFQSRRPNTSFCFLDIRSPGLGDTAMYLCATSRVQGGRNEKLFFGSGTQLSVL.

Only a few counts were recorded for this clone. The CDR3, as DNA: TGTGCCAGCAGTGATGGGGCGGGACATCTCTACGAGCAGTACTTC. This encodes CASSDGAGHLYEQYF. V is TRBV6-1 and J is TRBJ2-7; D is tentatively TRBD1 or TRBD2 (6 bases each). This CDR3 spans 15 amino acids. CDR1 and CDR2 from the germline V gene are MNHNS and SASEGT. V lost 3 bases, J lost 3 bases, and 15 bases lay in between.

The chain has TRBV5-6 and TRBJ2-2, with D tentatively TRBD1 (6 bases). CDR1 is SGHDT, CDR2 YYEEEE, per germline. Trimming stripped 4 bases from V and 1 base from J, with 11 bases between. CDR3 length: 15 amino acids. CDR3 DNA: TGTGCCAGCAGCAGGGGGAGATTGAACACCGGGGAGCTGTTTTTT. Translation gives CASSRGRLNTGELFF.

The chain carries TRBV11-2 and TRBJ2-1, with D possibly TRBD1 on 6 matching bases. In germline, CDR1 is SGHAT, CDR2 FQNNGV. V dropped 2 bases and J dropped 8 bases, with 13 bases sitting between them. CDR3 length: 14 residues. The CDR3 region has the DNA TGTGCCAGCAGCTTAAAACAGGGTAGGGATGAGCAGTTCTTC. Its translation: CASSLKQGRDEQFF. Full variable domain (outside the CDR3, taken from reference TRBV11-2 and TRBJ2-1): EAGVAQSPRYKIIEKRQSVAFWCNPISGHATLYWYQQILGQGPKLLIQFQNNGVVDDSQLPKDRFSAERLKGVDSTLKIQPAKLEDSAVYLCASSLKQGRDEQFFGPGTRLTVL.

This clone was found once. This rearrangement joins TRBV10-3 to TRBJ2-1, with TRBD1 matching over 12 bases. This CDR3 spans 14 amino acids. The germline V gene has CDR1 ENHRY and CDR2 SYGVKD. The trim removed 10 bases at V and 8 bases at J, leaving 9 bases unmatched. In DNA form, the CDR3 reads TGTGCCACCGGAGGGGACAGGGGGCTCTATGAGCAGTTCTTC. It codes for CATGGDRGLYEQFF.

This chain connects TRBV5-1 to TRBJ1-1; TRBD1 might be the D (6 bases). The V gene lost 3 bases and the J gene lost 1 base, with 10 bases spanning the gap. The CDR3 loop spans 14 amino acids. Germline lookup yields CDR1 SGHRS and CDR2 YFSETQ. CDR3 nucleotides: TGCGCCAGCAGCTCGGGACACGCGAACACTGAAGCTTTCTTT. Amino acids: CASSSGHANTEAFF.

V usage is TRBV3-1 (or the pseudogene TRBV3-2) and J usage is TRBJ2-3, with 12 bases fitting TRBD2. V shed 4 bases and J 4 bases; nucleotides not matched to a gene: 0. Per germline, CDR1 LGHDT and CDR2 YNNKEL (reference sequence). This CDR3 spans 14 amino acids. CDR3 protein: CASSPSGRADTQYF. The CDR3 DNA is TGTGCCAGCAGCCCTAGCGGGAGGGCAGATACGCAGTATTTT.

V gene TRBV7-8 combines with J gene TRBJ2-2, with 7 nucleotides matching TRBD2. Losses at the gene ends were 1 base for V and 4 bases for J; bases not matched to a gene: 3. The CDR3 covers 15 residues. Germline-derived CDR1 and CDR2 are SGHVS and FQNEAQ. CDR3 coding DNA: TGTGCCAGCAGCTTAGGTGTAGCGGGCACCGGGGAGCTGTTTTTT. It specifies CASSLGVAGTGELFF.

The CDR3 DNA sequence: TGTGCCAGCAGCGTATCGGGACAGAGCACTGAAGCTTTCTTT. Its protein product is CASSVSGQSTEAFF. This rearrangement joins TRBV7-2 to TRBJ1-1; 7 bases are shared with TRBD1. Trimming removed 5 bases from V and 4 bases from J; junction bases left unmatched: 7. CDR1 is SGHTA, CDR2 FQGNSA, per germline. The CDR3 contains 14 residues.

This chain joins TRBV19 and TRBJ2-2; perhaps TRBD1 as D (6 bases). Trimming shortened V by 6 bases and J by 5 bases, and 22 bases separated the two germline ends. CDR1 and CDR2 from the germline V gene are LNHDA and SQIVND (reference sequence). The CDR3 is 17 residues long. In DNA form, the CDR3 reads TGTGCCAGTAGGACACGAACAGGGAGAACGGGTACCGGGGAGCTGTTTTTT. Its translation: CASRTRTGRTGTGELFF.

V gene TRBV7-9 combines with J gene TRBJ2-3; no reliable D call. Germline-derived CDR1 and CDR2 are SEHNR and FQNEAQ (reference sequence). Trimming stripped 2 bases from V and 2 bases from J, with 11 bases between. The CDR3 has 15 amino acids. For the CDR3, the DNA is TGTGCCAGCAGCTTAACGGAAAGCTACACAGATACGCAGTATTTT. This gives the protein CASSLTESYTDTQYF.

The CDR3 nucleotides read TGCGCCAGCAGCCAAGAAGCCGGGTCGAACTTTTACGAGCAGTACTTC. Protein: CASSQEAGSNFYEQYF. This chain connects TRBV4-1 to TRBJ2-7; unclear D gene. CDR1 is MGHRA, CDR2 YSYEKL, per germline. The V end lost 0 bases, the J end lost 4 bases, and 16 bases lay between the germline ends. The CDR3 runs to 16 residues.

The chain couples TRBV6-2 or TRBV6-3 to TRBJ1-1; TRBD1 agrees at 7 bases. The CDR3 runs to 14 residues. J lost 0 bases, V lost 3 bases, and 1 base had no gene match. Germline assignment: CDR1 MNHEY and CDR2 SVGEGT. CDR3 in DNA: TGTGCCAGCAGTTATGGGACAGTGAACACTGAAGCTTTCTTT. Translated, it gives CASSYGTVNTEAFF.

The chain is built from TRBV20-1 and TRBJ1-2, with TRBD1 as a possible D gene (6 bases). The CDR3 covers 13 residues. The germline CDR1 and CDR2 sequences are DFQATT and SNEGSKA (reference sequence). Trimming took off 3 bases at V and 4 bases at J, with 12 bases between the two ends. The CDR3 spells CSASEQGSYGYTF. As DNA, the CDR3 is TGCAGTGCTAGTGAACAGGGATCCTATGGCTACACCTTC.

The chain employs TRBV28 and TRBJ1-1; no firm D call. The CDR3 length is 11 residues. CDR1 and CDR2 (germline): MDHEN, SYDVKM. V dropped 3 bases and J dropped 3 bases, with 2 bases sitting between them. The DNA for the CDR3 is TGTGCCAGCAGTTTGGACACTGAAGCTTTCTTT. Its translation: CASSLDTEAFF.